The entry that follows covers one T cell receptor beta chain sequence. Its antigen remains unknown. This sample was included in a study of identical twins. MiXCR was run by TCRdb on the 5' RACE reads, yielding one entry per CDR3 protein. The table lists under 1 million distinct CDR3 sequences, 9% to 15% of them singletons, with around 1.6% in the top ten. Trimming shortened V by 6 bases and J by 1 base, and 12 bases separated the two germline ends. The CDR3 covers 14 residues. Germline V gene data show CDR1 as MDHEN and CDR2 as SYDVKM. General study points: The authors noted that invariant MAIT and iNKT cells could partly confound zero-insertion analyses.

Separately, the same data were catalogued under a study of yellow fever vaccine responses in identical twins.

The clonotype originates from a woman between 18 and 30 years old in good health. The chain carries TRBV28 and TRBJ2-5; no firm D call. Input material: PBMCs. CDR3 protein: CASRLGTSQETQYF. CDR3 in DNA: TGTGCCAGCAGGTTGGGTACAAGCCAAGAGACCCAGTACTTC.